This T cell receptor beta chain came from a study of siplizumab effects on memory and regulatory T cells. Findings of the study overall: The study found that siplizumab significantly reduced alloreactive sequences traceable to unstimulated CD4+ memory cells.

Generated by immunoSEQ multiplex PCR, the TCRdb table keeps only in-frame clones and is missing some. Of 100,000 to 120,000 clones listed, around 90% were seen once; the top ten hold 1.3%. Details on this clone: Its antigen is unknown.

The germline V gene encodes CDR1 SEHNR and CDR2 FQNEAQ (reference sequence). V was pared by 4 bases and J by 0 bases, with 11 bases between. There are 15 residues in the CDR3. The source of this sequence is a human donor in good health. This chain joins TRBV7-9 and TRBJ2-3; weak D call: TRBD2 (6 bases). Sample: CD4+ T cells sorted from blood. CDR3 sequence: CASSYSGTSTDTQYF. CDR3 sequence (DNA): TGTGCCAGCAGCTACTCCGGGACTAGCACAGATACGCAGTATTTT. The full variable domain, rest sourced from reference TRBV7-9 and TRBJ2-3, is DTGVSQNPRHKITKRGQNVTFRCDPISEHNRLYWYRQTLGQGPEFLTYFQNEAQLEKSRLLSDRFSAERPKGSFSTLEIQRTEQGDSAMYLCASSYSGTSTDTQYFGPGTRLTVL.